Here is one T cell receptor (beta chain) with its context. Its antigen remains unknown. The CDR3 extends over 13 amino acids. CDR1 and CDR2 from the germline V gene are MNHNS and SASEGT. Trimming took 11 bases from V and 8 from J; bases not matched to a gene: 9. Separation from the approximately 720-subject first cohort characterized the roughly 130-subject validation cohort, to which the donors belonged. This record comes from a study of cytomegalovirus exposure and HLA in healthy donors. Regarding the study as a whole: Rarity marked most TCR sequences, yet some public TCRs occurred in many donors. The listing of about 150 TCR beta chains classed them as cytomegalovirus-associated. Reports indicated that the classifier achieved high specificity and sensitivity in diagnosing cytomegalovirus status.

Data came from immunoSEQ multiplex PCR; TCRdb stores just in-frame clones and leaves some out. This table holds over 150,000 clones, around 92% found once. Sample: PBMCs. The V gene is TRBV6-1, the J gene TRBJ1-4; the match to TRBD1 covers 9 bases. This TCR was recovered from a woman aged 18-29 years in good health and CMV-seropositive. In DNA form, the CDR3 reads TGTGCCGGGGCAACAGGGGGCGGCGAAAAACTGTTTTTT. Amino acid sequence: CAGATGGGEKLFF.